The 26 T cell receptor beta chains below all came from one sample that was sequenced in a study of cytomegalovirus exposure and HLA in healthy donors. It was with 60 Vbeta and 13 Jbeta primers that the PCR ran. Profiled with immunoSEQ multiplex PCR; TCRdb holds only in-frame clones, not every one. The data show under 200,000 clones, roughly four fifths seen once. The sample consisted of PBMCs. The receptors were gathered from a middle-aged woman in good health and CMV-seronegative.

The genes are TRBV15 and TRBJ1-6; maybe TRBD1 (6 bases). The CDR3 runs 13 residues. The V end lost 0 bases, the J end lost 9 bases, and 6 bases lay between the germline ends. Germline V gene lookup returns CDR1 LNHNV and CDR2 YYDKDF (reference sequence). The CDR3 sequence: CATSREGGSPLHF. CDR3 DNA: TGTGCCACCAGCAGAGAAGGGGGTTCACCCCTCCACTTT.

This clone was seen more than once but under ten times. The CDR3 region has the DNA TGTGCCATCAGTCCCAGGGGTAGCTCCTACAATGAGCAGTTCTTC. Translated: CAISPRGSSYNEQFF. V is TRBV10-3 and J is TRBJ2-1, with D possibly TRBD1 on 6 matching bases. CDR1 and CDR2 from the germline V gene are ENHRY and SYGVKD. The CDR3 has 15 amino acids. V dropped 5 bases and J dropped 0 bases, with 11 bases sitting between them.

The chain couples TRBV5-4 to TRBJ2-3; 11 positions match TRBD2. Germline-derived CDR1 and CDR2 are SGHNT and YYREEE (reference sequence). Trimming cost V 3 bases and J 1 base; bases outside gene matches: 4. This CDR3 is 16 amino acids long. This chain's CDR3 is CASSSIAGGGTDTQYF. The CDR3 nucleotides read TGTGCCAGCAGCTCCATAGCGGGGGGGGGCACAGATACGCAGTATTTT.

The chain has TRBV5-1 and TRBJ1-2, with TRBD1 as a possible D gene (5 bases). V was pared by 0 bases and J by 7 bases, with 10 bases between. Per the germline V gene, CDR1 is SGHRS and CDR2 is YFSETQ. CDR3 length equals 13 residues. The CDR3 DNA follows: TGCGCCAGCAGCTTGGCAGGGCGCTCTGGCTACACCTTC. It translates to CASSLAGRSGYTF.

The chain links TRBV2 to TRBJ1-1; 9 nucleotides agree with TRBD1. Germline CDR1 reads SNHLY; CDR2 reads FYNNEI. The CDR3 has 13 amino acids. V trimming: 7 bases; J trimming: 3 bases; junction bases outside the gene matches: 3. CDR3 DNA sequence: TGTGCCAGCACCTGGGACAGGGACACTGAAGCTTTCTTT. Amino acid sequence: CASTWDRDTEAFF.

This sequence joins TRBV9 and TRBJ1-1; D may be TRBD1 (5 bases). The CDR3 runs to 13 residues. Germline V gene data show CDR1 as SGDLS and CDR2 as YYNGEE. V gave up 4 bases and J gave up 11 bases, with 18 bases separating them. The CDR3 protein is CASSSPGGVRAFF. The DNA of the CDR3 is TGTGCCAGCAGCTCACCGGGGGGGGTAAGGGCTTTCTTT.

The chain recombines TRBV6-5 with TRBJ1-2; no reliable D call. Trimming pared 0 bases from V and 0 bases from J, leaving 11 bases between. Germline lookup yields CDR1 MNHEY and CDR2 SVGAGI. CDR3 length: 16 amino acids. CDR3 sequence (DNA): TGTGCCAGCAGTTACTCGATCATGGCGGCTAACTATGGCTACACCTTC. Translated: CASSYSIMAANYGYTF.

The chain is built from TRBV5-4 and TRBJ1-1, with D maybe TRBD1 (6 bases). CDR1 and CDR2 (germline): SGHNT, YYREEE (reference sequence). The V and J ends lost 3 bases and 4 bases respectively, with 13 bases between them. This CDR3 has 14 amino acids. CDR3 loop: CASSSPTGTTEAFF. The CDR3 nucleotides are TGTGCCAGCAGCTCCCCGACAGGAACCACTGAAGCTTTCTTT.

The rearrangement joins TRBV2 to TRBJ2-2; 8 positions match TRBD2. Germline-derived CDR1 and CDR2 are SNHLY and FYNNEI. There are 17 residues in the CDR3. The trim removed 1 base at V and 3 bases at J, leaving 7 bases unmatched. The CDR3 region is CASSEGYSGVYTGELFF. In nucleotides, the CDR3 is TGTGCCAGCAGTGAAGGGTATAGCGGGGTCTACACCGGGGAGCTGTTTTTT.

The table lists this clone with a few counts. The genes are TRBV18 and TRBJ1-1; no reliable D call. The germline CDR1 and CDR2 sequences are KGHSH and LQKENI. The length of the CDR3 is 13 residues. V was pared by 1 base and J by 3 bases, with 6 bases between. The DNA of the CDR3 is TGTGCCAGCTCACCACGAGGGTACACTGAAGCTTTCTTT. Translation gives CASSPRGYTEAFF.

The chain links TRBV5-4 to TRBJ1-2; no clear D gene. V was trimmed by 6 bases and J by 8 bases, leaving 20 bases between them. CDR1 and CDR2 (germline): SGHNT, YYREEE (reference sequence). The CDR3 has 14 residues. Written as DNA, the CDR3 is TGTGCCAGCAACCGGGGAGGAGGAGGGCGAGGCTACACCTTC. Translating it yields CASNRGGGGRGYTF.

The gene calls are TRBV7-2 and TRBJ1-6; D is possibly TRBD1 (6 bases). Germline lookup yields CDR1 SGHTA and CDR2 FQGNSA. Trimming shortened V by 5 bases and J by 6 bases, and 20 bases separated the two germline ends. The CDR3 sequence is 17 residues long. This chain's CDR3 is CASSGGGRRNFNSPLHF. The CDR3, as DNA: TGTGCCAGCAGCGGGGGCGGCAGGCGGAATTTTAATTCACCCCTCCACTTT. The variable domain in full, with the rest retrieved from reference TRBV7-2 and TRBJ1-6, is GAGVSQSPSNKVTEKGKDVELRCDPISGHTALYWYRQSLGQGLEFLIYFQGNSAPDKSGLPSDRFSAERTGGSVSTLTIQRTQQEDSAVYLCASSGGGRRNFNSPLHFGNGTRLTVT.

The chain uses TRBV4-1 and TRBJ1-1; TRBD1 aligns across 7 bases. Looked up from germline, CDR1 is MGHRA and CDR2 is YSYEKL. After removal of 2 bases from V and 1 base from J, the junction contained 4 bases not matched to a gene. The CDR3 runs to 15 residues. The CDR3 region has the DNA TGCGCCAGCAGCCAACTCTCAGGGGGGAACACTGAAGCTTTCTTT. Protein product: CASSQLSGGNTEAFF.

This CDR3 reads CASSPPPGLGVRSYEQYF. DNA for the CDR3: TGTGCCAGCTCACCACCGCCGGGACTAGGGGTACGCTCCTACGAGCAGTACTTC. V usage is TRBV18 and J usage is TRBJ2-7; 8 bases are shared with TRBD2. Germline loops: CDR1 KGHSH, CDR2 LQKENI. V was clipped by 0 bases and J by 0 bases; unmatched bases: 10. The CDR3 is made up of 18 amino acids.

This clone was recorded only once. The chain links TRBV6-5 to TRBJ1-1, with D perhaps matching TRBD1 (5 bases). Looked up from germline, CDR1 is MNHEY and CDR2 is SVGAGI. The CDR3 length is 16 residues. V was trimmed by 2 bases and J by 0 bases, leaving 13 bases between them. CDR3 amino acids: CASSYNHRRLNTEAFF. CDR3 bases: TGTGCCAGCAGTTACAACCACAGGCGTCTGAACACTGAAGCTTTCTTT.

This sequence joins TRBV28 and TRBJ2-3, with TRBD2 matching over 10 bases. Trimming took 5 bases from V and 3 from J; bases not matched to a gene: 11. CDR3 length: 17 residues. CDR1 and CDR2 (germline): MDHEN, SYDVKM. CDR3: CASSPSGGAVGTDTQYF. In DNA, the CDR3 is TGTGCCAGCAGTCCCAGCGGGGGGGCTGTAGGGACAGATACGCAGTATTTT. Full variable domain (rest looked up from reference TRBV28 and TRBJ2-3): DVKVTQSSRYLVKRTGEKVFLECVQDMDHENMFWYRQDPGLGLRLIYFSYDVKMKEKGDIPEGYSVSREKKERFSLILESASTNQTSMYLCASSPSGGAVGTDTQYFGPGTRLTVL.

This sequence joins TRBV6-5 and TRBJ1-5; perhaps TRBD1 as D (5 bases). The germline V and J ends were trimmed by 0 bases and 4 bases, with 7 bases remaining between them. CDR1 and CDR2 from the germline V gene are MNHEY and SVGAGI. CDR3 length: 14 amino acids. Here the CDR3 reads CASSYSRDNQPQHF. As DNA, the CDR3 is TGTGCCAGCAGTTACTCCAGGGATAATCAGCCCCAGCATTTT.

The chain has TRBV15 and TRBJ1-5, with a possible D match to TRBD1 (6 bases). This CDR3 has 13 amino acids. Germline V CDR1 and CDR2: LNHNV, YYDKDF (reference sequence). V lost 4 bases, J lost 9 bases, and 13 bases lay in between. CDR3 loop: CATSNSGVRPQHF. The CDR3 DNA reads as TGTGCCACCAGCAACTCAGGGGTCCGGCCCCAGCATTTT.

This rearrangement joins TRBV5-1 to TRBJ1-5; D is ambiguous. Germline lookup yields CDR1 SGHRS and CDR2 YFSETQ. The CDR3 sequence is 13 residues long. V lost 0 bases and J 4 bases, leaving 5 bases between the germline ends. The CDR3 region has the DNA TGCGCCAGCAGCTTGGCACAGAATCAGCCCCAGCATTTT. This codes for CASSLAQNQPQHF.

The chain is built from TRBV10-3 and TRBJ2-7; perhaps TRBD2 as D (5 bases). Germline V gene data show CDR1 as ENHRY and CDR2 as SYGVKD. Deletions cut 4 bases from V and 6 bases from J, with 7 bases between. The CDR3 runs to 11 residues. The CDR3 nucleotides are TGTGCCATCAGTGGGAGGTTCGAGCAGTACTTC. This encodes CAISGRFEQYF.

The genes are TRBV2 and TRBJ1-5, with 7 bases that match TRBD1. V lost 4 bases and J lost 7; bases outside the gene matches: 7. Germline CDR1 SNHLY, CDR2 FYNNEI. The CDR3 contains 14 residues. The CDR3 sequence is CASSGSTGEQPQHF. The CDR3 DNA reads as TGTGCCAGCAGTGGATCTACAGGGGAACAGCCCCAGCATTTT.

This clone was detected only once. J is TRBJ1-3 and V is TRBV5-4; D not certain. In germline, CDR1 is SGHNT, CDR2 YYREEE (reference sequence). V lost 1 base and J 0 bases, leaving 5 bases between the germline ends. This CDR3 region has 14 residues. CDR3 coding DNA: TGTGCCAGCAGCTTGCTAGGCTCTGGAAACACCATATATTTT. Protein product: CASSLLGSGNTIYF.

The CDR3 protein is CASSTGDSSYEQYF. In DNA, the CDR3 is TGTGCCAGTAGTACGGGGGACAGTTCCTACGAGCAGTACTTC. This chain links TRBV19 with TRBJ2-7, with D perhaps matching TRBD1 (7 bases). V was trimmed by 4 bases and J by 1 base, leaving 11 bases between them. The CDR3 is 14 amino acids. CDR1 is LNHDA, CDR2 SQIVND, per germline (reference sequence).

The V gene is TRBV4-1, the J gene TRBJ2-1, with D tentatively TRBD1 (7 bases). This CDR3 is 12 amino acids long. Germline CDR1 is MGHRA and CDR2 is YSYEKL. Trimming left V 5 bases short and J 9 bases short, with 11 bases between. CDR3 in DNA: TGCGCCAGCAGCACCCAGGGGGGTGAGCAGTTCTTC. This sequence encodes CASSTQGGEQFF.

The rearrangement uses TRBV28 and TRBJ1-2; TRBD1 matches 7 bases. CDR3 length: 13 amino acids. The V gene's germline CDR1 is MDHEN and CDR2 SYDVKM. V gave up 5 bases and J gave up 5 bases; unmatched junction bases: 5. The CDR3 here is CASSRDSYYGYTF. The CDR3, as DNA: TGTGCCAGCAGTCGGGACAGTTATTATGGCTACACCTTC.

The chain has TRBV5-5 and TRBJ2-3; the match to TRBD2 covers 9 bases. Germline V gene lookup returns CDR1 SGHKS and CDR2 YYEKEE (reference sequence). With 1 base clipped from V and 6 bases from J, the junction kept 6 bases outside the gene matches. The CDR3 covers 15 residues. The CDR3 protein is CASSLLAGVLDTQYF. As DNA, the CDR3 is TGTGCCAGCAGCTTGTTAGCGGGGGTTTTGGATACGCAGTATTTT. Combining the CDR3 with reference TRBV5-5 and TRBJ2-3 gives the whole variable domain DAGVTQSPTHLIKTRGQQVTLRCSPISGHKSVSWYQQVLGQGPQFIFQYYEKEERGRGNFPDRFSARQFPNYSSELNVNALLLGDSALYLCASSLLAGVLDTQYFGPGTRLTVL.